A selection of T cell receptor beta chains follows, all from one sample in a study of blood T cell repertoires in COVID-19. The data were produced by immunoSEQ multiplex PCR, yet TCRdb's version contains in-frame clones alone and is incomplete. The table shows tens of thousands of clones, with less than 85% occurring only once. The sample taken for sequencing was peripheral blood. These receptors originate from a man aged 45-65 years with acute or convalescent COVID-19. Each CDR3 is given with its conserved first and last residue. The order of the fields is D gene, V gene, CDR3 protein. A D gene is named only where the DNA matches it firmly.

-	TRBV18	CASSPNTDTQYF
TRBD1	TRBV30	CAWRRDRTYGYTF
-	TRBV5-6	CASRHRVNNSPLHF
TRBD2	TRBV6-4	CASSVLAGGNEQFF
-	TRBV5-4	CASSSQGYGYTF
-	TRBV7-9	CASSLAFTGYEQYF
TRBD1	TRBV28	CASSSYRGRSVKLFF
-	TRBV3-1/TRBV3-2	CASSTDRTGANVLTF
TRBD1	TRBV19	CASSIGPGGGSNQPQHF
TRBD2	TRBV11-2	CASSLVAGVGFF
TRBD1	TRBV19	CASGQGNYQPQHF